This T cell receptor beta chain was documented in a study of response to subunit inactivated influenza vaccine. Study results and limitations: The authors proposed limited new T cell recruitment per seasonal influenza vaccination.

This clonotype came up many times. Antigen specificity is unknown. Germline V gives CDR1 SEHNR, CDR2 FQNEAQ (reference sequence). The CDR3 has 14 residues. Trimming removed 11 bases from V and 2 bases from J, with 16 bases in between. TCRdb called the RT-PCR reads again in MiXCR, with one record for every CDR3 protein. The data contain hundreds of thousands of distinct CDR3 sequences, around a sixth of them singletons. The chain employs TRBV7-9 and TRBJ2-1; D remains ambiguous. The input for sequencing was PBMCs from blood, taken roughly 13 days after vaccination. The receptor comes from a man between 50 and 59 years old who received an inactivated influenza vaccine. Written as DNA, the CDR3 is TGTGCCCTCGAGCCGGGTGCTACCTACAATGAGCAGTTCTTC. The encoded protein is CALEPGATYNEQFF. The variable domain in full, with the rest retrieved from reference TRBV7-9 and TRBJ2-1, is DTGVSQNPRHKITKRGQNVTFRCDPISEHNRLYWYRQTLGQGPEFLTYFQNEAQLEKSRLLSDRFSAERPKGSFSTLEIQRTEQGDSAMYLCALEPGATYNEQFFGPGTRLTVL.